Below, 30 T cell receptor beta chains from the same sample are listed, as sequenced in a study of control samples from healthy donors and cancer patients. Data came from immunoSEQ multiplex PCR; TCRdb stores just in-frame clones and leaves some out. The sample gives 150,000 to 200,000 clones, just over 90% of which show up once; 4.1% is in the top ten. Material: blood. The source is a woman in her fifties or sixties in good health.

The rearrangement links TRBV5-4 to TRBJ1-6, with D hard to call. CDR3 length equals 15 residues. Per the germline V gene, CDR1 is SGHNT and CDR2 is YYREEE (reference sequence). V was shortened by 0 bases and J by 7 bases, with 11 bases between the two germline ends. The CDR3 loop reads CASSLDRRGNSPLHF. CDR3 sequence (DNA): TGTGCCAGCAGCTTGGACAGACGAGGGAATTCACCCCTCCACTTT.

This chain joins TRBV5-6 and TRBJ1-1; D might be TRBD1 (6 bases). CDR3 size: 15 residues. V lost 0 bases to trimming and J lost 4 bases, with 13 bases between them. Germline V CDR1 and CDR2: SGHDT, YYEEEE. CDR3 in DNA: TGTGCCAGCAGCTTGGGGCAGGGGCTCTTCACTGAAGCTTTCTTT. It encodes CASSLGQGLFTEAFF.

J is TRBJ1-1 and V is TRBV19; 7 nucleotides align to TRBD1. Germline V gives CDR1 LNHDA, CDR2 SQIVND (reference sequence). The V segment lost 4 bases and the J segment 4 bases; nucleotides outside the gene matches: 6. The CDR3 length is 14 residues. CDR3 coding DNA: TGTGCCAGTAGTACAATGACAGGGATCACTGAAGCTTTCTTT. It yields the protein CASSTMTGITEAFF. The full variable domain, completed using reference TRBV19 and TRBJ1-1, is DGGITQSPKYLFRKEGQNVTLSCEQNLNHDAMYWYRQDPGQGLRLIYYSQIVNDFQKGDIAEGYSVSREKKESFPLTVTSAQKNPTAFYLCASSTMTGITEAFFGQGTRLTVV.

The V call is TRBV7-3, the J call TRBJ1-2, with D maybe TRBD1 (5 bases). Trimming removed 2 bases from V and 1 base from J, with 8 bases in between. The CDR3 is made up of 14 amino acids. CDR1 and CDR2 (germline): SGHTA, FQGTGA. The CDR3 is CASSLGGNNYGYTF. The CDR3 DNA is TGTGCCAGCAGCTTAGGGGGGAATAACTATGGCTACACCTTC.

The chain combines TRBV5-6 with TRBJ1-1; no firm D call. This CDR3 is built from 13 residues. Trimming removed 0 bases from V and 3 bases from J, with 6 bases in between. CDR1 is SGHDT, CDR2 YYEEEE, per germline. The CDR3 is CASSLARHTEAFF. The CDR3 coding sequence is TGTGCCAGCAGCTTGGCTAGACACACTGAAGCTTTCTTT.

The V and J genes are TRBV2 and TRBJ2-7; the D is unclear. The V gene's germline CDR1 is SNHLY and CDR2 FYNNEI. The CDR3 is 13 residues long. V dropped 4 bases and J dropped 3 bases, with 10 bases sitting between them. CDR3 protein: CASSVAFNYEQYF. The CDR3 region has the DNA TGTGCCAGCAGTGTCGCTTTCAACTACGAGCAGTACTTC.

The V and J genes are TRBV10-3 and TRBJ2-1, with 8 bases matching TRBD1. The CDR3 is 16 residues long. V lost 4 bases to trimming and J lost 5 bases; unmatched junction nucleotides: 10. The germline V gene encodes CDR1 ENHRY and CDR2 SYGVKD. The CDR3 coding sequence is TGTGCCATCAGTGTAGAGACAGGGGTTTTGGACAATGAGCAGTTCTTC. Protein sequence: CAISVETGVLDNEQFF.

This clone was seen only once. The J gene is TRBJ2-5, the V gene TRBV27, with D perhaps assigned TRBD1 or TRBD2 (5 bases each). CDR1 and CDR2 (germline): MNHEY, SMNVEV (reference sequence). This CDR3 is built from 14 residues. V gave up 3 bases and J gave up 3 bases, with 11 bases separating them. The CDR3 loop is CASSLGTYKETQYF. In nucleotides, the CDR3 is TGTGCCAGCAGTTTGGGGACGTATAAAGAGACCCAGTACTTC.

V and J are TRBV19 and TRBJ1-4, with 7 bases that match TRBD1. V was clipped by 4 bases and J by 5 bases; unmatched bases: 10. Germline V gene data show CDR1 as LNHDA and CDR2 as SQIVND (reference sequence). The CDR3 covers 16 residues. Here the CDR3 DNA reads TGTGCCAGTAGTACTGGACAGGCACCAATAAATGAAAAACTGTTTTTT. It specifies CASSTGQAPINEKLFF.

The CDR3 loop is CASSYVAGANQPQHF. CDR3 nucleotide sequence: TGTGCCAGCAGCTACGTGGCAGGGGCGAATCAGCCCCAGCATTTT. The rearrangement links TRBV7-2 to TRBJ1-5, with a possible D match to TRBD1 (6 bases). This CDR3 comprises 15 residues. CDR1 SGHTA and CDR2 FQGNSA come from the germline V gene. The V end was cut by 4 bases, the J end by 4 bases, with 14 bases between.

The table lists this clone with a count of one. The chain employs TRBV19 and TRBJ1-5; D unresolved. With 3 bases removed from V and 0 bases from J, the gap between germline ends came to 9 bases. The CDR3 extends over 15 amino acids. Per the germline V gene, CDR1 is LNHDA and CDR2 is SQIVND (reference sequence). CDR3: CASSIGSYSNQPQHF. For the CDR3, the DNA is TGTGCCAGTAGTATTGGGTCGTATAGCAATCAGCCCCAGCATTTT.

V usage is TRBV9 and J usage is TRBJ2-3; 9 bases match TRBD2. Trimming at V came to 0 bases and at J to 3 bases, leaving 8 bases not matched to a gene. The CDR3 covers 17 residues. Germline loops: CDR1 SGDLS, CDR2 YYNGEE. DNA for the CDR3: TGTGCCAGCAGCGTAGTTAGCGGGGGTAGAGAGACAGATACGCAGTATTTT. Its protein is CASSVVSGGRETDTQYF. Full variable domain (outside the CDR3, taken from reference TRBV9 and TRBJ2-3): DSGVTQTPKHLITATGQRVTLRCSPRSGDLSVYWYQQSLDQGLQFLIQYYNGEERAKGNILERFSAQQFPDLHSELNLSSLELGDSALYFCASSVVSGGRETDTQYFGPGTRLTVL.

The chain couples TRBV18 to TRBJ1-2, with D possibly matching TRBD1 (5 bases). Trimming shortened V by 2 bases and J by 4 bases, and 14 bases separated the two germline ends. CDR3 length: 15 residues. Looked up from germline, CDR1 is KGHSH and CDR2 is LQKENI. The CDR3 coding sequence is TGTGCCAGCTCACCAGGCGGGGGACCACCCTATGGCTACACCTTC. It codes for CASSPGGGPPYGYTF.

The chain has TRBV7-9 and TRBJ1-6; D is ambiguous. The germline gives CDR1 SEHNR, CDR2 FQNEAQ (reference sequence). The CDR3 totals 14 residues. The V end lost 1 base, the J end lost 7 bases, and 8 bases lay between the germline ends. The CDR3 region has the DNA TGTGCCAGCAGCTTAGGTTGGACCAATTCACCCCTCCACTTT. Translation: CASSLGWTNSPLHF. Looking up the rest from reference TRBV7-9 and TRBJ1-6 gives the full variable domain: DTGVSQNPRHKITKRGQNVTFRCDPISEHNRLYWYRQTLGQGPEFLTYFQNEAQLEKSRLLSDRFSAERPKGSFSTLEIQRTEQGDSAMYLCASSLGWTNSPLHFGNGTRLTVT.

The chain couples TRBV29-1 to TRBJ2-1; no clear D gene. This CDR3 contains 10 residues. Trimming left V 4 bases short and J 5 bases short, with 3 bases between. Germline CDR1 reads SQVTM; CDR2 reads ANQGSEA. CDR3 amino acids: CSVAHNEQFF. The CDR3 nucleotides are TGCAGCGTTGCTCACAATGAGCAGTTCTTC.

This clone has just one count. The chain carries TRBV18 and TRBJ1-1; possible D gene TRBD1, 5 bases. V shed 4 bases and J shed 1 base, with 7 bases lying between them. The CDR3 has 13 residues. Germline V gene lookup returns CDR1 KGHSH and CDR2 LQKENI. CDR3 region: CASSQQENTEAFF. For the CDR3, the DNA is TGTGCCAGCTCACAACAGGAGAACACTGAAGCTTTCTTT.

This chain connects TRBV5-1 to TRBJ2-6; 9 positions agree with TRBD1. Trimming cost V 4 bases and J 4 bases; bases outside gene matches: 6. Per the germline V gene, CDR1 is SGHRS and CDR2 is YFSETQ. CDR3 size: 16 residues. CDR3 nucleotides: TGCGCCAGCAGCGGGGGACAGGGCCCCGGGGCCAACGTCCTGACTTTC. Encoded protein: CASSGGQGPGANVLTF.

This clone was found a few times. The gene calls are TRBV4-1 and TRBJ2-7, with 9 nucleotides matching TRBD2. Per germline, CDR1 MGHRA and CDR2 YSYEKL. The CDR3 has 16 residues. V lost 2 bases and J lost 3; bases outside the gene matches: 8. DNA for the CDR3: TGCGCCAGCAGCCAACTAGAGCGGGGGGTCCACTACGAGCAGTACTTC. This codes for CASSQLERGVHYEQYF.

The chain employs TRBV19 and TRBJ1-1, with D tentatively TRBD1 (6 bases). The CDR3 is 13 amino acids. Germline-derived CDR1 and CDR2 are LNHDA and SQIVND (reference sequence). Trimming took off 3 bases at V and 8 bases at J, with 13 bases between the two ends. The CDR3 DNA sequence: TGTGCCAGTAGTATCGAGGGGGGGAAGGAAGCTTTCTTT. Translating gives CASSIEGGKEAFF. Based on the CDR3 plus reference TRBV19 and TRBJ1-1, the full variable domain is DGGITQSPKYLFRKEGQNVTLSCEQNLNHDAMYWYRQDPGQGLRLIYYSQIVNDFQKGDIAEGYSVSREKKESFPLTVTSAQKNPTAFYLCASSIEGGKEAFFGQGTRLTVV.

V is TRBV29-1 and J is TRBJ2-3; D possibly corresponds to TRBD2 (5 bases). The CDR3 loop spans 14 amino acids. Germline assignment: CDR1 SQVTM and CDR2 ANQGSEA. V lost 4 bases to trimming and J lost 3 bases, with 14 bases between them. The CDR3 reads CSVGPTAGTDTQYF. The CDR3 nucleotides read TGCAGCGTTGGCCCTACGGCGGGTACAGATACGCAGTATTTT.

This clone showed up many times. This chain joins TRBV27 and TRBJ2-2; D possibly corresponds to TRBD1 (5 bases). V lost 2 bases and J 4 bases, leaving 14 bases between the germline ends. CDR1 MNHEY and CDR2 SMNVEV come from the germline V gene (reference sequence). CDR3 length equals 16 residues. The CDR3 loop is CASSLIRVSGTGELFF. The CDR3 DNA reads TGTGCCAGCAGTTTAATCAGGGTCTCGGGCACCGGGGAGCTGTTTTTT.

V and J are TRBV6-2 or TRBV6-3 and TRBJ1-5; 10 bases align to TRBD1. Per germline, CDR1 MNHEY and CDR2 SVGEGT. V gave up 6 bases and J gave up 4 bases; unmatched junction bases: 15. This CDR3 has 18 amino acids. The CDR3 region is CASSRQGQGREANQPQHF. Written as DNA, the CDR3 is TGTGCCAGCAGCCGACAGGGACAGGGGAGGGAGGCTAATCAGCCCCAGCATTTT.

Here the CDR3 reads CASSLALTGSEAFF. DNA for the CDR3: TGTGCCAGCAGCTTAGCCTTGACTGGGAGTGAAGCTTTCTTT. The rearrangement joins TRBV7-8 to TRBJ1-1; D unclear. The CDR3 contains 14 residues. V was pared by 0 bases and J by 7 bases, with 12 bases between. Germline loops: CDR1 SGHVS, CDR2 FQNEAQ.

This clone was recorded once. The chain links TRBV7-6 to TRBJ1-5; 7 bases align to TRBD1. The CDR3 has 13 residues. Germline assignment: CDR1 SGHVS and CDR2 FNYEAQ. The V segment lost 4 bases and the J segment 11 bases; nucleotides outside the gene matches: 8. CDR3 bases: TGTGCCAGCAGCTCGAGGACAGGTCGAGCCCAGCATTTT. Its translation is CASSSRTGRAQHF.

The rearrangement uses TRBV7-9 and TRBJ1-1; D not resolved. Germline V CDR1 and CDR2: SEHNR, FQNEAQ (reference sequence). V was trimmed by 7 bases and J by 0 bases, leaving 15 bases between them. CDR3 length: 15 residues. The CDR3 is CASTLGENMNTEAFF. CDR3 coding DNA: TGTGCCAGCACCCTCGGCGAGAACATGAACACTGAAGCTTTCTTT.

This clone was found once. This rearrangement joins TRBV2 to TRBJ1-1, with no clear D. Germline CDR1 is SNHLY and CDR2 is FYNNEI. Trimming removed 2 bases at V and 1 base at J, with 8 bases between. This CDR3 region has 14 residues. CDR3 DNA sequence: TGTGCCAGCAGTGAACATGGGCGGAACACTGAAGCTTTCTTT. This encodes CASSEHGRNTEAFF.

The chain couples TRBV9 to TRBJ1-2; TRBD1 might be the D (6 bases). CDR3 length equals 15 residues. Germline CDR1 reads SGDLS; CDR2 reads YYNGEE. V shed 3 bases and J shed 4 bases, with 16 bases lying between them. The CDR3 nucleotides are TGTGCCAGCAGCGCGATGGACAGTGACCCCTATGGCTACACCTTC. It yields the protein CASSAMDSDPYGYTF. Full variable domain (rest looked up from reference TRBV9 and TRBJ1-2): DSGVTQTPKHLITATGQRVTLRCSPRSGDLSVYWYQQSLDQGLQFLIQYYNGEERAKGNILERFSAQQFPDLHSELNLSSLELGDSALYFCASSAMDSDPYGYTFGSGTRLTVV.

V and J are TRBV5-1 and TRBJ2-3; the D gene could be TRBD1 or TRBD2 (5 bases each). The length of the CDR3 is 15 residues. Germline assignment: CDR1 SGHRS and CDR2 YFSETQ. With 4 bases removed from V and 2 bases from J, the gap between germline ends came to 14 bases. CDR3 loop: CASSPGTGITDTQYF. The CDR3 nucleotides are TGCGCCAGCAGCCCGGGGACGGGCATCACAGATACGCAGTATTTT.

This chain uses TRBV4-2 with TRBJ1-2; perhaps TRBD1 as D (6 bases). CDR3 size: 13 residues. Trimming shortened V by 5 bases and J by 6 bases, and 13 bases separated the two germline ends. Germline values: CDR1 LGHNA, CDR2 YNFKEQ. The CDR3 protein is CASSAGALDGYTF. The CDR3 nucleotides are TGTGCCAGCAGCGCAGGGGCATTGGATGGCTACACCTTC.

The chain is built from TRBV5-6 and TRBJ1-2; D is possibly TRBD1 (6 bases). V lost 4 bases and J lost 2, with 15 bases in between. The CDR3 extends over 15 amino acids. The germline V gene has CDR1 SGHDT and CDR2 YYEEEE. CDR3 sequence reads: CASSPRGRANYGYTF. In DNA, the CDR3 is TGTGCCAGCAGCCCCCGGGGGCGGGCCAACTATGGCTACACCTTC.